This T cell receptor (beta chain) was sequenced during a study of T cell changes during pregnancy in multiple sclerosis. The protocol was immunoSEQ multiplex PCR, while the TCRdb copy is restricted to in-frame clones and leaves out a portion. The sample has 30,000 to 40,000 clones; approximately 90% are singletons. Trimming cost V 3 bases and J 7 bases, with 16 bases left between them. CDR1 is SGHVS and CDR2 is FNYEAQ in the germline V gene. The CDR3 runs to 15 residues. This sample comprised CD4+ T cells from peripheral blood mononuclear cells, obtained in the first trimester of pregnancy. The sequence derives from a female donor in good health, enrolled as a control in a pregnancy study. The rearrangement uses TRBV7-6 and TRBJ1-3, with D uncertain. DNA of the CDR3: TGTGCCAGCAGCTTGGGTAAACAGCTCACCAACACCATATATTTT. Translating it yields CASSLGKQLTNTIYF.